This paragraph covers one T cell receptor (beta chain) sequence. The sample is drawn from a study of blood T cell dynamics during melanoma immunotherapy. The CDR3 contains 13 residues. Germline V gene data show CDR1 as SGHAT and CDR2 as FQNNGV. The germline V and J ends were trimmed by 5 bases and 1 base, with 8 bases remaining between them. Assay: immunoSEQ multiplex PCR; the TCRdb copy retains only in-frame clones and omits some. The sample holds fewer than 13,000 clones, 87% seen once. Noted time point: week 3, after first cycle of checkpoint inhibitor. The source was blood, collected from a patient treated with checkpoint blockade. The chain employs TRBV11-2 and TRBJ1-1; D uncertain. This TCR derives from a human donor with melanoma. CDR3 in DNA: TGTGCCAGCAGCAGGATTTCGAACACTGAAGCTTTCTTT. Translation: CASSRISNTEAFF.